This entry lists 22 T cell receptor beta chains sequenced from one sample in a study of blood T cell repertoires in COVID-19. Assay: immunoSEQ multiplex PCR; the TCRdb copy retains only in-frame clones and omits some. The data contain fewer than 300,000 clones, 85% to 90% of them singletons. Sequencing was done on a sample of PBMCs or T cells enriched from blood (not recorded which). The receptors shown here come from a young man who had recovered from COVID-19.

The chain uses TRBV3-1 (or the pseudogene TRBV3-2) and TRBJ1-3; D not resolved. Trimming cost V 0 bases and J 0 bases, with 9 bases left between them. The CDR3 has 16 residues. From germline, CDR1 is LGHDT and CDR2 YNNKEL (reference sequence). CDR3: CASSQDLTGSGNTIYF. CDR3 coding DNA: TGTGCCAGCAGCCAAGATTTAACCGGCTCTGGAAACACCATATATTTT.

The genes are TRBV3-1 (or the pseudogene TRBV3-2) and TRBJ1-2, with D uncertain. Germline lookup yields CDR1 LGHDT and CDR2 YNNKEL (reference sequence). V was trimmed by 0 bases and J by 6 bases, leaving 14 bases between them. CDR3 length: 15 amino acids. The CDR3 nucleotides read TGTGCCAGCAGCCAAGATCACTCGGGGAGACATGGCTACACCTTC. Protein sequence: CASSQDHSGRHGYTF.

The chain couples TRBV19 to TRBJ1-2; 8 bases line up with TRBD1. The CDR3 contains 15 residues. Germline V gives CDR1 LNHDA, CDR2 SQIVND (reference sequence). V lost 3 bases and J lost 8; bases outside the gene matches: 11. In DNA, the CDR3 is TGTGCCAGTAGTATCGGTGCAGGGGGCGGGGAGGGCTACACCTTC. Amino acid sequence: CASSIGAGGGEGYTF.

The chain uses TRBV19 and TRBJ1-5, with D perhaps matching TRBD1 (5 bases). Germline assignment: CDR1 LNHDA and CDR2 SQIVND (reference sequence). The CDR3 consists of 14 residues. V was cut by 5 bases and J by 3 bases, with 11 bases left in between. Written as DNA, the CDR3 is TGTGCCAGTAGTGGGGCTTCCCTCAATCAGCCCCAGCATTTT. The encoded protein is CASSGASLNQPQHF.

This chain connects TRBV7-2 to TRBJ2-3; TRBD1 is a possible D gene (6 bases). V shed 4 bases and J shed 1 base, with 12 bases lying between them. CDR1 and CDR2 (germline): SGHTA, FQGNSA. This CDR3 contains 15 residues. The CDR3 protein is CASSSQGFGTDTQYF. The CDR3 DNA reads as TGTGCCAGCAGCTCACAGGGTTTCGGCACAGATACGCAGTATTTT.

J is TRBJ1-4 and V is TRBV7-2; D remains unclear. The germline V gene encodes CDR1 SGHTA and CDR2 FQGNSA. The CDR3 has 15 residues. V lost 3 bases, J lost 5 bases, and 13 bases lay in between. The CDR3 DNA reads TGTGCCAGCAGCTTGACGCGAGGATTCAATGAAAAACTGTTTTTT. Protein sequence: CASSLTRGFNEKLFF. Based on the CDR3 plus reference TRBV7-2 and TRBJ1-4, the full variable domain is GAGVSQSPSNKVTEKGKDVELRCDPISGHTALYWYRQSLGQGLEFLIYFQGNSAPDKSGLPSDRFSAERTGGSVSTLTIQRTQQEDSAVYLCASSLTRGFNEKLFFGSGTQLSVL.

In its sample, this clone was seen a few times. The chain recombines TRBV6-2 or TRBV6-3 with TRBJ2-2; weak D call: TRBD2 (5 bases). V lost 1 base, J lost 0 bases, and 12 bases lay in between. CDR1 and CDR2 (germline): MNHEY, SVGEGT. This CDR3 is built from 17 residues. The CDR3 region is CASSYLVGRSNTGELFF. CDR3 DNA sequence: TGTGCCAGCAGTTACTTGGTTGGGAGATCGAACACCGGGGAGCTGTTTTTT.

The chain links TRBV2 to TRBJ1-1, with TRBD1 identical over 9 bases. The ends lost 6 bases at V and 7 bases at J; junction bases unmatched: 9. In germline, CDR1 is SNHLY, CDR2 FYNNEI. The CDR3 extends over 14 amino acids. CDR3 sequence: CASRTGQGNGEAFF. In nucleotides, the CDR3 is TGTGCCAGCAGGACAGGACAGGGGAACGGTGAAGCTTTCTTT.

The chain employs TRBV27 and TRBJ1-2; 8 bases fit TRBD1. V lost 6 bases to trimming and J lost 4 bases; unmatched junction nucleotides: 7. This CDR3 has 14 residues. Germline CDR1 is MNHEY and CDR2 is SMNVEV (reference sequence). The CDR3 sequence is CASSRGRPSYGYTF. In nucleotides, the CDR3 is TGTGCCAGCAGCAGGGGGCGACCCTCCTATGGCTACACCTTC.

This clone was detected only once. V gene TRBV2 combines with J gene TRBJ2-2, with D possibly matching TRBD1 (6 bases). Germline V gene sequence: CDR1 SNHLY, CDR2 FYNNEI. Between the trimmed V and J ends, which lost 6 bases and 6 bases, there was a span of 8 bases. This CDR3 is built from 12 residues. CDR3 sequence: CASRQGSGELFF. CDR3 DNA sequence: TGTGCCAGCAGGCAGGGGTCCGGGGAGCTGTTTTTT.

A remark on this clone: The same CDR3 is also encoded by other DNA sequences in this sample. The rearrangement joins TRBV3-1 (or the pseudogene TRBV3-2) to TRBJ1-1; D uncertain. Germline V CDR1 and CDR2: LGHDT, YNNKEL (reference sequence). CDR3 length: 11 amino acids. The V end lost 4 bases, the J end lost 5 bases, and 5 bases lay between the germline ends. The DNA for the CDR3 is TGTGCCAGCAGCCCAGGAACTGAAGCTTTCTTT. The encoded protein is CASSPGTEAFF.

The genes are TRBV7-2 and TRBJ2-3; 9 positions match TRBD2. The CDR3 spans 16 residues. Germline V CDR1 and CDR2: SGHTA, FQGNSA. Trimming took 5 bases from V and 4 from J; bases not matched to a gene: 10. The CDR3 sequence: CASSRISGGAADTQYF. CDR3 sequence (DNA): TGTGCCAGCAGCAGAATTAGCGGGGGAGCGGCAGATACGCAGTATTTT.

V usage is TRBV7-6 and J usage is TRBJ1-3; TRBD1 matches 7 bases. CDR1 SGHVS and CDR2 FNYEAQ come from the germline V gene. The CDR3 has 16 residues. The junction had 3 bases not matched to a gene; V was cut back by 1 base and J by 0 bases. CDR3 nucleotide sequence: TGTGCCAGCAGCTTAGGACAGGGAAACTCTGGAAACACCATATATTTT. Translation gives CASSLGQGNSGNTIYF.

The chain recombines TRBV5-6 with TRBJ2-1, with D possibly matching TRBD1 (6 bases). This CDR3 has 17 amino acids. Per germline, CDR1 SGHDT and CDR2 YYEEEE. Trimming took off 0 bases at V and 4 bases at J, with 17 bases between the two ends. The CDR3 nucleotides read TGTGCCAGCAGCTTGGCCAATAGGGGGACAAAATACAATGAGCAGTTCTTC. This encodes CASSLANRGTKYNEQFF.

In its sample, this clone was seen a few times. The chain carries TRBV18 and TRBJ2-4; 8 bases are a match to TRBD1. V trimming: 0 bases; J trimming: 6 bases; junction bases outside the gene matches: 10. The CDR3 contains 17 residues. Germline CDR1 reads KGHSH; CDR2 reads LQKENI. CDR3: CASSPPNHRQGINIQYF. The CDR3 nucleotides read TGTGCCAGCTCACCACCGAACCACAGACAGGGGATAAACATTCAGTACTTC. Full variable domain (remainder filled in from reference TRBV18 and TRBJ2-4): NAGVMQNPRHLVRRRGQEARLRCSPMKGHSHVYWYRQLPEEGLKFMVYLQKENIIDESGMPKERFSAEFPKEGPSILRIQQVVRGDSAAYFCASSPPNHRQGINIQYFGAGTRLSVL.

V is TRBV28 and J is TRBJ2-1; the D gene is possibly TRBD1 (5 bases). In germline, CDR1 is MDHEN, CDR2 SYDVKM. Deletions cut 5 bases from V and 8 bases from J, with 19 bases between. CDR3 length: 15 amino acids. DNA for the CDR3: TGTGCCAGCAGTGACGTTCAGGGTCCCAAAGATGAGCAGTTCTTC. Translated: CASSDVQGPKDEQFF.

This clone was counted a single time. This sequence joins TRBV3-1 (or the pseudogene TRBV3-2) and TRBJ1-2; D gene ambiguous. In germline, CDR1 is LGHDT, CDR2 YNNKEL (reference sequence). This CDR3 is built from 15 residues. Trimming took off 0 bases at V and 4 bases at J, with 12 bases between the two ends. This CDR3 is CASSQDPRAFYGYTF. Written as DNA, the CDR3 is TGTGCCAGCAGCCAAGATCCGAGGGCCTTCTATGGCTACACCTTC.

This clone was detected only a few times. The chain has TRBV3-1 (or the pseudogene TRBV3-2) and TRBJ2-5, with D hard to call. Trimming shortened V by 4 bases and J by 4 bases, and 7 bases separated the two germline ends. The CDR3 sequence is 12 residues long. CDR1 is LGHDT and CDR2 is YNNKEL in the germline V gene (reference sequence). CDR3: CASSPNGETQYF. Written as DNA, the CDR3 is TGTGCCAGCAGCCCCAACGGAGAGACCCAGTACTTC.

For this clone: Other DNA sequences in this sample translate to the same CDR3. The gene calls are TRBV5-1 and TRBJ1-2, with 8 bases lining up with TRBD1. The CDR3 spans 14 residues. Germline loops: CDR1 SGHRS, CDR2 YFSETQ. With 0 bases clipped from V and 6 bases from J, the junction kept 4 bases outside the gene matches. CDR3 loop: CASSLGDRGNGYTF. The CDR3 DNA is TGCGCCAGCAGCTTGGGAGACAGGGGTAATGGCTACACCTTC.

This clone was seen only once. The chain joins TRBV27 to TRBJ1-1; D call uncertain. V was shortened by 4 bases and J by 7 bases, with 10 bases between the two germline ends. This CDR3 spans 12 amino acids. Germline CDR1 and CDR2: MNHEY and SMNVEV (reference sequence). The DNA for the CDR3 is TGTGCCAGCAGTTCTTTAGGGAGTGAAGCTTTCTTT. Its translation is CASSSLGSEAFF.

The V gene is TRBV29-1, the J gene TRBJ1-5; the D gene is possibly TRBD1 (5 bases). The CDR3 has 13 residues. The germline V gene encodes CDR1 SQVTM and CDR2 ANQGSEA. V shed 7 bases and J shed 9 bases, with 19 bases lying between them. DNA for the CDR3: TGCAGCGGGGGGGACTCTTGGGGATCGCCCCAGCATTTT. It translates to CSGGDSWGSPQHF.

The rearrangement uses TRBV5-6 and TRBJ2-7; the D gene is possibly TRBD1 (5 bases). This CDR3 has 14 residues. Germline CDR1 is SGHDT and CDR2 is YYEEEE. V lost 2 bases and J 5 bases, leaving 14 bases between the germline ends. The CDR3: CASSFDSRRDEQYF. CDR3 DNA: TGTGCCAGCAGCTTCGACAGTCGGAGAGACGAGCAGTACTTC.